The sequence of this TCR beta chain was determined in a study of blood T cell repertoires in COVID-19. Whole-study context: Material from acute and convalescent COVID-19 was sourced from the United States, Italy and Spain. The cDNA or gDNA used as material had been derived from T cells, B-cell-depleted T cells, or PBMCs.

In the source study's methods: Researchers report that nucleated cell counts were estimated from reference gene primer amplification. TCRdb keeps only in-frame clones here, not all; method: immunoSEQ multiplex PCR. V, J and clone size were drawn from that table, and D and trimming were deduced from the DNA. The sample consists of hundreds of thousands of clones, about nine tenths of them appearing once. Germline lookup yields CDR1 SGHRS and CDR2 YFSETQ. V lost 1 base and J 2 bases, leaving 11 bases between the germline ends. The CDR3 contains 15 residues. Enrolled during active infection, Seattle patients were then followed longitudinally. This clone has a single count.

The V and J genes are TRBV5-1 and TRBJ2-3; D is ambiguous. The sample comprised peripheral blood. The origin of this receptor is a woman aged 50 to 65 with COVID-19, enrolled during active disease. The DNA for the CDR3 is TGCGCCAGCAGCTTGACAGACCCAGACACAGATACGCAGTATTTT. Residues: CASSLTDPDTDTQYF. Based on the CDR3 plus reference TRBV5-1 and TRBJ2-3, the full variable domain is KAGVTQTPRYLIKTRGQQVTLSCSPISGHRSVSWYQQTPGQGLQFLFEYFSETQRNKGNFPGRFSGRQFSNSRSEMNVSTLELGDSALYLCASSLTDPDTDTQYFGPGTRLTVL.